This TCR beta chain was identified in a study of CXCR3-negative and CXCR3-positive naive CD8 T cells. Study-wide results and caveats: Unlike memory cells, which differed, naive CXCR3-negative and CXCR3-positive cells had similar TRBV-TRBJ usage. The naive subsets expressed comparable surface CD5, and the authors inferred TCR strength from TRB CDR3 properties.

CDR1 and CDR2 from the germline V gene are SGHRS and YFSETQ. The CDR3 runs to 15 residues. UMI-labeled TRB cDNA libraries were prepared by 5' RACE. TCRdb processed the 5' RACE reads again and assigns one entry to each CDR3 protein, with no DNA. The ten top clones account for approximately 0.29%, within a sample of about 130,000 distinct CDR3 sequences. With regard to this clonotype: Its specificity is not known.

Specimen: naive CXCR3- CD8+ T cells from blood. Subset meaning: CD45RO-CCR7+CD27+CD95- naive CD8+ T cells lacking CXCR3 (TNR3-). This clonotype originated in a human donor in good health. Some clones in this sample may be carry-over from other donors' samples. The rearrangement joins TRBV5-1 to TRBJ1-2; with no DNA, the TCRdb D assignment of TRBD1 cannot be verified. The CDR3 protein is CASSLVGQGAPSYTF.